This TCR beta chain was documented in a study of T cells in tumors after PD-1 blockade. Study overall: Some patients also took daily vismodegib 150 mg during anti-PD-1 treatment.

Whole-study results and caveats: Most post-therapy expanded exhausted CD8+ clones were new, undetected before treatment.

Concerning this clone itself: As yet, its antigen is unknown.

Libraries were prepared by immunoSEQ multiplex PCR; TCRdb keeps only in-frame clonotypes and omits some of them. The table includes about 4,400 clones, approximately 71% detected once. V gave up 5 bases and J gave up 6 bases, with 15 bases separating them. CDR1 is SNHLY, CDR2 FYNNEI, per germline. The CDR3 covers 14 residues. The sequence was obtained from a human donor with basal cell carcinoma. Sample: tumor tissue, taken before anti-PD-1 treatment. The chain is built from TRBV2 and TRBJ2-3; D ambiguous. The CDR3 loop reads CASSLGQFADTQYF. The CDR3 DNA sequence: TGTGCCAGCAGTTTAGGCCAGTTCGCTGATACGCAGTATTTT.